Sequencing of this T cell receptor (beta chain) was carried out in a study of blood T cell repertoires in COVID-19. Overall study: In each case, the material was cDNA or gDNA derived from T cells, B-cell-depleted T cells, or PBMCs.

This clone was picked up many times. This CDR3 is 14 amino acids long. Germline V CDR1 and CDR2: MNHEY, SVGEGT. The ends lost 2 bases at V and 6 bases at J; junction bases unmatched: 4. The assay was immunoSEQ multiplex PCR, and TCRdb's table has in-frame clones only and misses some. The data contain nearly 55,000 clones, over 70% of them singletons. This receptor was obtained from a human donor with active or convalescent COVID-19. The donor label of this sample is uncertain. The chain combines TRBV6-2 or TRBV6-3 with TRBJ2-3; 8 nucleotides agree with TRBD2. Material for sequencing was peripheral blood. The DNA of the CDR3 is TGTGCCAGCAGTTACCCCGGGAGGGACGATACGCAGTATTTT. Translation gives CASSYPGRDDTQYF.